This TCR beta chain was identified in a study of regulatory T cells in long-lasting Graves disease. Construction of the TCR beta libraries employed iRepertoire HTBI primers in conjunction with Arm-PCR of CDR3 regions. TCRdb reprocessed the multiplex PCR reads with MiXCR, giving one entry per CDR3 protein. The sample shows 600,000 to 850,000 distinct CDR3 sequences, around 30% of them seen only once. V lost 4 bases to trimming and J lost 5 bases, with 15 bases between them. The CDR3 is 16 residues long. Germline V gives CDR1 SGHAT, CDR2 FQNNGV. This clonotype was counted between two and nine times. This sample's time point: persistent/refractory GD, antithyroid drugs over 5 years with positive TRAb. The TCR library was prepared using RNA isolated from PBMCs.

Here the sequenced sample was peripheral blood mononuclear cells (PBMCs), taken when the disease was refractory, from a patient treated with antithyroid drugs. This clonotype was obtained from a female donor with Graves disease. J is TRBJ1-6 and V is TRBV11-2, with D perhaps TRBD1 (6 bases). The CDR3 sequence is CASSSPRGFDNSPLHF. In nucleotides, the CDR3 is TGTGCCAGCAGCTCCCCCAGGGGCTTCGATAATTCACCCCTCCACTTT. The complete variable domain, with remaining parts taken from reference TRBV11-2 and TRBJ1-6, reads EAGVAQSPRYKIIEKRQSVAFWCNPISGHATLYWYQQILGQGPKLLIQFQNNGVVDDSQLPKDRFSAERLKGVDSTLKIQPAKLEDSAVYLCASSSPRGFDNSPLHFGNGTRLTVT.